This TCR beta chain came from a study of T cells after yellow fever vaccination. A single record per CDR3 protein comes from TCRdb applying MiXCR to the 5' RACE reads. The profile covers around 550,000 distinct CDR3 sequences, with about 19% appearing a single time and about 13% taken by the ten largest. The sequenced sample was PBMCs, obtained 15 days after the yellow fever booster vaccination. The TCR was taken from a man under 40 who received the YFV17D yellow fever vaccine.

DNA for the CDR3: TGCGCCAGCAGCTTGGGCGGACTAGCGGGAGACTACGAGCAGTACTTC. Its translation: CASSLGGLAGDYEQYF. This sequence joins TRBV5-1 and TRBJ2-7; 13 bases fit TRBD2. CDR1 and CDR2 (germline): SGHRS, YFSETQ. V gave up 0 bases and J gave up 3 bases; unmatched junction bases: 3. There are 16 residues in the CDR3.